The T cell receptor beta chain described here comes from a study of T cell responses to AZD1222 COVID-19 vaccine. Study information: Pooling of second doses given at about 4 or about 12 weeks was done.

Study results and limitations: Vaccine-associated CD4 TCRs spanned spike, dominant at 160-218 and 743-854.

Germline-derived CDR1 and CDR2 are SNHLY and FYNNEI. V was pared by 8 bases and J by 5 bases, with 15 bases of the junction left unmatched. The CDR3 length is 16 residues. The data were produced by immunoSEQ multiplex PCR, yet TCRdb's version contains in-frame clones alone and is incomplete. The sample has about 200,000 clones, 85% to 95% seen once. Points on this clone: The antigen is undetermined.

The chain has TRBV2 and TRBJ1-2; 9 bases align to TRBD1. This clonotype originated in an adult in good health. This specimen was peripheral blood, taken on day 0 of AZD1222 vaccination. CDR3 nucleotide sequence: TGTGCCAGCGCGGAGGACAGGGGAAGAGGTCGGTATGGCTACACCTTC. It codes for CASAEDRGRGRYGYTF.